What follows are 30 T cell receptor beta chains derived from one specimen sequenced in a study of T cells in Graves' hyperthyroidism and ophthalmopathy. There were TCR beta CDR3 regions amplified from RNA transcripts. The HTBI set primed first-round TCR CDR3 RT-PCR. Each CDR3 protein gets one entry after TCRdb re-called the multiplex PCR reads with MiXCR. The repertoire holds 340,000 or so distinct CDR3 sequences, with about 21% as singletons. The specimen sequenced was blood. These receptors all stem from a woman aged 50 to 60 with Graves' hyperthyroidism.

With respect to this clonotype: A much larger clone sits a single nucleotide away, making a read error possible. CDR3 amino acids: CASSLYAGSYNERFF. CDR3 nucleotide sequence: TGTGCCAGCAGCTTATACGCGGGGTCCTACAATGAGCGGTTCTTC. The genes are TRBV7-3 and TRBJ2-1, with D maybe TRBD2 (6 bases). Germline V gene lookup returns CDR1 SGHTA and CDR2 FQGTGA. The CDR3 spans 15 residues. The variable domain in full, with the rest retrieved from reference TRBV7-3 and TRBJ2-1, is GAGVSQTPSNKVTEKGKYVELRCDPISGHTALYWYRQSLGQGPEFLIYFQGTGAADDSGLPNDRFFAVRPEGSVSTLKIQRTERGDSAVYLCASSLYAGSYNERFFGPGTRLTVL.

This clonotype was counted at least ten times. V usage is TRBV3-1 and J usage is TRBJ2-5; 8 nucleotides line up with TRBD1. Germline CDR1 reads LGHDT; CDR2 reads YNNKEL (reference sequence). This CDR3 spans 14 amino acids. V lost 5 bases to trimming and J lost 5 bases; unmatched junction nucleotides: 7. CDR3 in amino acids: CASSWDRLAETQYF. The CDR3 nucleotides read TGTGCCAGCAGCTGGGACAGGCTCGCGGAGACCCAGTACTTC.

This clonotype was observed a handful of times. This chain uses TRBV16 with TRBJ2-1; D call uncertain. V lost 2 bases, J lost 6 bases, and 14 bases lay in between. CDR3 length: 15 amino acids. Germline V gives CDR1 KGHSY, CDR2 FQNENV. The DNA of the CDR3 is TGTGCCAGCAGCCAAAACCGTCTGGGCCTCAATGAGCAGTTCTTC. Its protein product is CASSQNRLGLNEQFF. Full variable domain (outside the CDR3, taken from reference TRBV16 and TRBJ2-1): GEEVAQTPKHLVRGEGQKAKLYCAPIKGHSYVFWYQQVLKNEFKFLISFQNENVFDETGMPKERFSAKCLPNSPCSLEIQATKLEDSAVYFCASSQNRLGLNEQFFGPGTRLTVL.

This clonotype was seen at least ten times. CDR3 in DNA: TGCAGTGTCCTATCACAGGTCAATCAGCCCCAGCATTTT. Translated, it gives CSVLSQVNQPQHF. The chain couples TRBV20-1 to TRBJ1-5; a possible D gene is TRBD1 (5 bases). In germline, CDR1 is DFQATT, CDR2 SNEGSKA (reference sequence). With 7 bases removed from V and 3 bases from J, the gap between germline ends came to 13 bases. The CDR3 runs to 13 residues.

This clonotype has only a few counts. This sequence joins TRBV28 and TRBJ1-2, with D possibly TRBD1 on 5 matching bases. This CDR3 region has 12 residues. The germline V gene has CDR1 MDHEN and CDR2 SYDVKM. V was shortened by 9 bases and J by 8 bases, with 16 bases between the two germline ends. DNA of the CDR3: TGTGCCAGTCAAACTGGGGGGGTAGGCTACACCTTC. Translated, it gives CASQTGGVGYTF.

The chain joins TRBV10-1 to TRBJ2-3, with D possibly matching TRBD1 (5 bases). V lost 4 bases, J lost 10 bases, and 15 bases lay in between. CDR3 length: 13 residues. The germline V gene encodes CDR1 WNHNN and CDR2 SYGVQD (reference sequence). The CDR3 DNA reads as TGCGCCAGCAGTGGGTCCCCGACAGCATCGCAGTATTTT. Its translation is CASSGSPTASQYF.

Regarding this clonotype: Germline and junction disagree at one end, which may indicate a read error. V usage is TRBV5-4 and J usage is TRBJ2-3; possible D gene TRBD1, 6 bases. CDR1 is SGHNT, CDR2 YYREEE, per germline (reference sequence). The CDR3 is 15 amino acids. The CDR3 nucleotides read TGTGCCAGCAGCCCCGGGACAAACCCCACAGATAGGCAGTATTTT. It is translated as CASSPGTNPTDRQYF.

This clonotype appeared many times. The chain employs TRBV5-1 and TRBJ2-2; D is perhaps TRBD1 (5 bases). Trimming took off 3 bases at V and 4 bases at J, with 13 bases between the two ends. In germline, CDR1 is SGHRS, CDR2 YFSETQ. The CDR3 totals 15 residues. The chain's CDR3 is CASSSRVTGTGELFF. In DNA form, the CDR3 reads TGCGCCAGCAGCTCCAGGGTAACAGGCACCGGGGAGCTGTTTTTT.

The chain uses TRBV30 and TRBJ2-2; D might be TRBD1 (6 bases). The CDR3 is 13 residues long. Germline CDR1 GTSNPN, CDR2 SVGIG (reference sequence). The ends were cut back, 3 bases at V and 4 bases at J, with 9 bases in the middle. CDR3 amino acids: CAWRQGSTGELFF. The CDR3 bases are TGTGCCTGGAGGCAGGGGAGCACCGGGGAGCTGTTTTTT.

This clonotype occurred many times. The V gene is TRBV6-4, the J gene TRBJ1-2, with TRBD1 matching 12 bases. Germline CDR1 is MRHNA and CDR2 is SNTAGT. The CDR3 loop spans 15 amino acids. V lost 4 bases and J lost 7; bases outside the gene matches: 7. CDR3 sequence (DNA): TGTGCCAGCAGTGGGGACAGGGGGCTATTGGTTGGCTACACCTTC. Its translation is CASSGDRGLLVGYTF.

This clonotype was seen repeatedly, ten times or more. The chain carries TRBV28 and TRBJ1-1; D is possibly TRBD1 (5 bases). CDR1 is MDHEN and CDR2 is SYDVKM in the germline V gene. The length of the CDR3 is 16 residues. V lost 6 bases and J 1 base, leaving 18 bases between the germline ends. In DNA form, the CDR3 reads TGTGCCAGCAGCCGCGGGGGGTGGCAGGGGAACACTGAAGCTTTCTTT. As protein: CASSRGGWQGNTEAFF.

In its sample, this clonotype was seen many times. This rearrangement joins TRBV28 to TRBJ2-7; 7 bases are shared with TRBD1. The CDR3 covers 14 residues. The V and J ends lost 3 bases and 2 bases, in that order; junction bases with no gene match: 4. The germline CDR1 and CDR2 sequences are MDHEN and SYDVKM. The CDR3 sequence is CASSLNRGPYEQYF. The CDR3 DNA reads TGTGCCAGCAGTTTGAACAGGGGCCCCTACGAGCAGTACTTC.

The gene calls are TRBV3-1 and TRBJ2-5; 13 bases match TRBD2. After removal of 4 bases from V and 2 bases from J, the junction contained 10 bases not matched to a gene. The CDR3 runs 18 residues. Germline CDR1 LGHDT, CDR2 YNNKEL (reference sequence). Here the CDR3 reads CASSRWTSGRGEQETQYF. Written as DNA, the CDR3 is TGTGCCAGCAGCCGGTGGACTAGCGGGAGAGGAGAGCAAGAGACCCAGTACTTC.

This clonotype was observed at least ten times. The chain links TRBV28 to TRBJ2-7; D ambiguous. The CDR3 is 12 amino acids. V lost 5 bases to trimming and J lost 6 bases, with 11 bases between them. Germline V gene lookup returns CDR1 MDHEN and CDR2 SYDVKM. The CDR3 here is CASSSPRIEQYF. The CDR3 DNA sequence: TGTGCCAGCAGTAGCCCGCGAATCGAGCAGTACTTC.

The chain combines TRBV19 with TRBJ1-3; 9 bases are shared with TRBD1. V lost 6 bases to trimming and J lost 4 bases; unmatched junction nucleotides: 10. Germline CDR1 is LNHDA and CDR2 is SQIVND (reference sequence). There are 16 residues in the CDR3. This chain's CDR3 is CASRDNRGPSGNTIYF. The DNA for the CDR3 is TGTGCCAGTAGGGACAACAGGGGGCCATCAGGAAACACCATATATTTT.

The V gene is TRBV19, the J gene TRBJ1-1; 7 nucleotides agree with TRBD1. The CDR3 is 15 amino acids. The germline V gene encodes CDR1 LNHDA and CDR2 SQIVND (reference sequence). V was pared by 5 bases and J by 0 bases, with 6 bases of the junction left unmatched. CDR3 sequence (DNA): TGTGCCAGTAGTTACCAGGGGGGCATGAACACTGAAGCTTTCTTT. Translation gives CASSYQGGMNTEAFF. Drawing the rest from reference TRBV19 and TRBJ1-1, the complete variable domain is DGGITQSPKYLFRKEGQNVTLSCEQNLNHDAMYWYRQDPGQGLRLIYYSQIVNDFQKGDIAEGYSVSREKKESFPLTVTSAQKNPTAFYLCASSYQGGMNTEAFFGQGTRLTVV.

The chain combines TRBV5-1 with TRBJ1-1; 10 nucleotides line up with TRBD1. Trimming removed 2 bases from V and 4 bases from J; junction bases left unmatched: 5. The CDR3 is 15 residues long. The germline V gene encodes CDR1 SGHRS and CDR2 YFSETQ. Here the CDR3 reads CASSLVGQGSTEAFF. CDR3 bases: TGCGCCAGCAGCTTAGTGGGACAGGGGAGCACTGAAGCTTTCTTT. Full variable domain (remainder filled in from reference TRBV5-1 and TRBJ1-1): KAGVTQTPRYLIKTRGQQVTLSCSPISGHRSVSWYQQTPGQGLQFLFEYFSETQRNKGNFPGRFSGRQFSNSRSEMNVSTLELGDSALYLCASSLVGQGSTEAFFGQGTRLTVV.

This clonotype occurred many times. CDR3 sequence (DNA): TGTGCCAGCAGCCCACGCCCGGAAGGCTACGAGCAGTACTTC. Translating gives CASSPRPEGYEQYF. The rearrangement uses TRBV7-3 and TRBJ2-7; D ambiguous. Trimming left V 5 bases short and J 3 bases short, with 14 bases between. CDR1 SGHTA and CDR2 FQGTGA come from the germline V gene. CDR3 length equals 14 residues. The variable domain in full, completed from reference TRBV7-3 and TRBJ2-7, reads GAGVSQTPSNKVTEKGKYVELRCDPISGHTALYWYRQSLGQGPEFLIYFQGTGAADDSGLPNDRFFAVRPEGSVSTLKIQRTERGDSAVYLCASSPRPEGYEQYFGPGTRLTVT.

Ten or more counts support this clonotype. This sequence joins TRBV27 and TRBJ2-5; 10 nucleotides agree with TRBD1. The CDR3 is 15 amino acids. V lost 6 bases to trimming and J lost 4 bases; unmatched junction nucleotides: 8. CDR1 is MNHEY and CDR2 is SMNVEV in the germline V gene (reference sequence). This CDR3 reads CASRRTGGRSETQYF. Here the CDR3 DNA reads TGTGCCAGCAGAAGGACAGGGGGGAGGTCAGAGACCCAGTACTTC.

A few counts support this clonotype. The chain's CDR3 is CASSFGGPLNNEQFF. CDR3 nucleotide sequence: TGTGCCAGCAGTTTTGGGGGGCCGTTAAACAATGAGCAGTTCTTC. The chain combines TRBV27 with TRBJ2-1; D possibly matches TRBD1 or TRBD2 (6 bases each). The ends were cut back, 3 bases at V and 5 bases at J, with 14 bases in the middle. The germline V gene has CDR1 MNHEY and CDR2 SMNVEV (reference sequence). The length of the CDR3 is 15 residues.

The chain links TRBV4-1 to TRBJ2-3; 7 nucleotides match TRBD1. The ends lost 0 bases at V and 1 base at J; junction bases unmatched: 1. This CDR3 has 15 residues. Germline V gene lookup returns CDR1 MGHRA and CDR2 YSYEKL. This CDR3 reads CASSQDDRGTDTQYF. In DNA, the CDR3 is TGCGCCAGCAGCCAAGATGACAGGGGCACAGATACGCAGTATTTT.

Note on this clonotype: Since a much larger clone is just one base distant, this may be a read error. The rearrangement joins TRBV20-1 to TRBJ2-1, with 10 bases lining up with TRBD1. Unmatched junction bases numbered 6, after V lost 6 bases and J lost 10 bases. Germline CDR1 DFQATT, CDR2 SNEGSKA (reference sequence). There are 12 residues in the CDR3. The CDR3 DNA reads TGCAGTGCCGTGACAGGGGGCTACGAGCAGTTCTTC. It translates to CSAVTGGYEQFF.

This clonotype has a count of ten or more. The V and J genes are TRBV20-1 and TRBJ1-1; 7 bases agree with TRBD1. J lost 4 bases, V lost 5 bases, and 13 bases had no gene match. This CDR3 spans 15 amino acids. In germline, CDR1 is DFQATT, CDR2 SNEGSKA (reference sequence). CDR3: CSAPQGWGRLTEAFF. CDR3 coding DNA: TGCAGTGCTCCACAGGGGTGGGGAAGGCTCACTGAAGCTTTCTTT.

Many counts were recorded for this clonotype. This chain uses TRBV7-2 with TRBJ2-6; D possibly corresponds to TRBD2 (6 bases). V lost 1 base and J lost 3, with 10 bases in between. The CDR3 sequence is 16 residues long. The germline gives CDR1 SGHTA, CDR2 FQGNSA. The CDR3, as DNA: TGTGCCAGCAGCTTAGGCGGGAATAGTGGGGCCAACGTCCTGACTTTC. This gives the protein CASSLGGNSGANVLTF.

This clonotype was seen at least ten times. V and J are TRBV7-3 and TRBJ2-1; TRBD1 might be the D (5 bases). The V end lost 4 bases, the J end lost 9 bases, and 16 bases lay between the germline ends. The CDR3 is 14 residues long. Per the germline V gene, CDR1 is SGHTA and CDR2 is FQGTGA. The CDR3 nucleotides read TGTGCCAGCAGCTCCCAGGGTGGTTTGAGTGAGCAGTTCTTC. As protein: CASSSQGGLSEQFF.

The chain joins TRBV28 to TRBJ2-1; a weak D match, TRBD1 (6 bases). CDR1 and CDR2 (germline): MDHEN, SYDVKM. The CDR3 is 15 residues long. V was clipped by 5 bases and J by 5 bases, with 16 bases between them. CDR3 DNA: TGTGCCAGCAGTCCAGGACAGCCGGGGCACAATGAGCAGTTCTTC. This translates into CASSPGQPGHNEQFF. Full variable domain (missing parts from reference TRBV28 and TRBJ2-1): DVKVTQSSRYLVKRTGEKVFLECVQDMDHENMFWYRQDPGLGLRLIYFSYDVKMKEKGDIPEGYSVSREKKERFSLILESASTNQTSMYLCASSPGQPGHNEQFFGPGTRLTVL.

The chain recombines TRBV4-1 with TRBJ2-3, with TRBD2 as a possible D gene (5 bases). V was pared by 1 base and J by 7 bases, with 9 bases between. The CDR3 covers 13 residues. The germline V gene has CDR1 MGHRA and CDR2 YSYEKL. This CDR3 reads CASSQAERNTQYF. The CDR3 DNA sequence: TGCGCCAGCAGCCAAGCCGAGCGGAATACGCAGTATTTT.

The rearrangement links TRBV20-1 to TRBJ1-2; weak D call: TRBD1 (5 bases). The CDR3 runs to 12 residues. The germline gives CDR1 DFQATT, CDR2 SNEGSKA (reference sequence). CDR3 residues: CRHGGRDYGYTF. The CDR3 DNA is TGCAGACATGGGGGGAGGGACTATGGCTACACCTTC.

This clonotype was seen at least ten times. The CDR3 nucleotides are TGTGCCAGCAGACGGGGTAGCTATGGCTACACCTTC. Translating gives CASRRGSYGYTF. The rearrangement joins TRBV27 to TRBJ1-2; no clear D. The CDR3 covers 12 residues. Looked up from germline, CDR1 is MNHEY and CDR2 is SMNVEV (reference sequence). The V end lost 6 bases, the J end lost 4 bases, and 9 bases lay between the germline ends.

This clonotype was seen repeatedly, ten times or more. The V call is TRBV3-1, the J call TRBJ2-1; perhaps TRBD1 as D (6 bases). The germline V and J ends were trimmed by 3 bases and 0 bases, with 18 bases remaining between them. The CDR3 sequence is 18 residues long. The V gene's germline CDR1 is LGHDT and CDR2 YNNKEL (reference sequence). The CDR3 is CASSQFLRGIHSYNEQFF. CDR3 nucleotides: TGTGCCAGCAGCCAGTTCCTCAGGGGCATCCACTCCTACAATGAGCAGTTCTTC.